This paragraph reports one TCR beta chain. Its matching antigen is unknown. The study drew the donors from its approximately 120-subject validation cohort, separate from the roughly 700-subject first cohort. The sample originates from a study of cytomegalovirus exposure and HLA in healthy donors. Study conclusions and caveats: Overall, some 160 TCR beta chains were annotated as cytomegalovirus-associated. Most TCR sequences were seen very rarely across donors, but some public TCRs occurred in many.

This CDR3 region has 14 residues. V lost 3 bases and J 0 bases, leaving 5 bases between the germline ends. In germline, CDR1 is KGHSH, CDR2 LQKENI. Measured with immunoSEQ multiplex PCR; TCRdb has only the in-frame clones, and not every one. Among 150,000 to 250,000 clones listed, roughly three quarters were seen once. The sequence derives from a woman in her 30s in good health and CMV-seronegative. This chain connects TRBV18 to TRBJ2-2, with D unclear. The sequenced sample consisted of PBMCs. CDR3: CASSPNANTGELFF. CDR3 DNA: TGTGCCAGCTCACCCAATGCGAACACCGGGGAGCTGTTTTTT.